The 3 T cell receptor beta chains listed next were all sequenced from one sample in a study of T cells in Graves' hyperthyroidism and ophthalmopathy. TCR beta CDR3 regions were amplified from RNA. First-round RT-PCR with HTBI primers amplified the TCR CDR3 region. Each CDR3 protein gets one entry after TCRdb re-called the multiplex PCR reads with MiXCR. The sample lists approximately 300,000 distinct CDR3 sequences, over 15% seen once, with less than 70% in the top ten. Sequencing was performed on blood. The receptors were sampled from a woman aged 60-75 years with Graves' ophthalmopathy.

This clonotype has at least ten counts. The chain has TRBV2 and TRBJ1-1, with a weak D call TRBD1 (5 bases). The length of the CDR3 is 15 residues. Per germline, CDR1 SNHLY and CDR2 FYNNEI. Trimming left V 6 bases short and J 1 base short, with 15 bases between. The CDR3 loop reads CASRTWGPENTEAFF. CDR3 DNA sequence: TGTGCCAGCAGGACTTGGGGACCAGAGAACACTGAAGCTTTCTTT.

This clonotype was counted ten times or more. The chain employs TRBV5-1 and TRBJ2-7, with TRBD2 matching over 12 bases. Germline V gives CDR1 SGHRS, CDR2 YFSETQ. The CDR3 totals 16 residues. The ends lost 4 bases at V and 1 base at J; junction bases unmatched: 6. CDR3 nucleotides: TGCGCCAGCAGCGCGGTTACTAGCGGGGGGTCCTACGAGCAGTACTTC. This translates into CASSAVTSGGSYEQYF. Full variable domain (missing parts from reference TRBV5-1 and TRBJ2-7): KAGVTQTPRYLIKTRGQQVTLSCSPISGHRSVSWYQQTPGQGLQFLFEYFSETQRNKGNFPGRFSGRQFSNSRSEMNVSTLELGDSALYLCASSAVTSGGSYEQYFGPGTRLTVT.

The chain links TRBV7-3 to TRBJ2-1; possible D gene TRBD2, 6 bases. Per the germline V gene, CDR1 is SGHTA and CDR2 is FQGTGA. The CDR3 sequence is 13 residues long. The ends were cut back, 1 base at V and 9 bases at J, with 10 bases in the middle. This CDR3 reads CASSLMAGSEQFF. In DNA form, the CDR3 reads TGTGCCAGCAGCTTAATGGCGGGAAGTGAGCAGTTCTTC. The full variable domain, with the rest looked up from reference TRBV7-3 and TRBJ2-1, is GAGVSQTPSNKVTEKGKYVELRCDPISGHTALYWYRQSLGQGPEFLIYFQGTGAADDSGLPNDRFFAVRPEGSVSTLKIQRTERGDSAVYLCASSLMAGSEQFFGPGTRLTVL.